These T cell receptor beta chains were read from a single sample in a study of cytomegalovirus exposure and HLA in healthy donors. Clones were read by immunoSEQ multiplex PCR, and TCRdb kept only the in-frame ones, dropping some. The sample has approximately 110,000 clones; roughly nine tenths are singletons. The sample comprised PBMCs. These receptors all come from a woman aged 18-29 years in good health and CMV-seropositive. The CDR3 runs from the conserved cysteine through the conserved F or W. A D gene is named only where the DNA matches it firmly. Size values are once, few and many counts, or a class for expanded clones, and some rows have none.

>TRBJ1-5|NA|TRBV10-2|NA
CASSTVDSNQPQHF
TGCGCCAGCAGCACAGTGGATAGCAATCAGCCCCAGCATTTT
>TRBJ1-1|NA|TRBV5-1|TRBD1
CASSFPRGENTEAFF
TGCGCCAGCAGCTTTCCCAGGGGGGAGAACACTGAAGCTTTCTTT
>TRBJ2-7|NA|TRBV6-5|TRBD1
CASSYLSGTGIDEQYF
TGTGCCAGCAGTTACTTATCCGGGACAGGGATCGACGAGCAGTACTTC
>TRBJ2-4|NA|TRBV5-1|NA
CASSLNRDSAKNIQYF
TGCGCCAGCAGCCTAAACAGGGATTCAGCCAAAAACATTCAGTACTTC
>TRBJ2-7|NA|TRBV2|NA
CASRLDRSSSYEQYF
TGTGCCAGCAGATTAGACAGGTCTAGCTCCTACGAGCAGTACTTC
>TRBJ2-7|NA|TRBV7-8|NA
CASSLAWRGQSSYEQYF
TGTGCCAGCAGCTTAGCCTGGAGGGGACAGAGCTCCTACGAGCAGTACTTC
>TRBJ2-3|NA|TRBV10-3|TRBD2
CAISIGLDADTQYF
TGTGCCATCAGCATAGGACTAGATGCAGATACGCAGTATTTT
>TRBJ2-1|NA|TRBV5-5|TRBD1
CASSLSPYRGSYNEQFF
TGTGCCAGCAGCTTGAGCCCTTACAGGGGATCCTACAATGAGCAGTTCTTC
>TRBJ2-4|NA|TRBV19|TRBD1
CASWDSQKNIQYF
TGTGCCAGTTGGGACAGCCAAAAAAACATTCAGTACTTC
>TRBJ2-3|NA|TRBV28|TRBD2
CASSRTSGRDTQYF
TGTGCCAGCAGCAGGACTAGCGGGCGAGATACGCAGTATTTT
>TRBJ2-2|once|TRBV27|TRBD2
CASSLGRADTGELFF
TGTGCCAGCAGTTTAGGGAGGGCGGATACCGGGGAGCTGTTTTTT